These 6 T cell receptor beta chains originate from one sample sequenced in a study of T cells in Graves' hyperthyroidism and ophthalmopathy. Amplified TCR beta CDR3 regions derived from RNA transcripts. HTBI primers were the set used in a first-round RT-PCR of the TCR CDR3. TCRdb fed the multiplex PCR reads into MiXCR, producing one record per CDR3 protein. The sample includes hundreds of thousands of distinct CDR3 sequences, 15% to 20% of them seen just once. Source material: blood. Receptors were obtained from a woman aged 45-59 years with Graves' hyperthyroidism that later progressed to Graves' ophthalmopathy.

This clonotype was recorded at least ten times. This chain connects TRBV20-1 to TRBJ1-1; 10 bases line up with TRBD1. Germline CDR1 is DFQATT and CDR2 is SNEGSKA (reference sequence). The CDR3 consists of 14 residues. V was pared by 3 bases and J by 3 bases, with 4 bases of the junction left unmatched. As DNA, the CDR3 is TGCAGTGCTAGGGACAGGGGGTTTGACACTGAAGCTTTCTTT. This encodes CSARDRGFDTEAFF.

This clonotype was seen repeatedly, ten times or more. This chain connects TRBV2 to TRBJ1-6; 7 bases are shared with TRBD1. Germline V CDR1 and CDR2: SNHLY, FYNNEI. Trimming removed 6 bases from V and 6 bases from J; junction bases left unmatched: 5. The CDR3 is 14 residues long. CDR3 amino acids: CASRDRRTNSPLHF. CDR3 bases: TGTGCCAGCAGGGACAGGCGGACTAATTCACCCCTCCACTTT.

The J gene is TRBJ1-5, the V gene TRBV4-1; TRBD1 aligns across 7 bases. This CDR3 comprises 18 residues. Losses at the gene ends were 0 bases for V and 4 bases for J; bases not matched to a gene: 12. CDR1 is MGHRA and CDR2 is YSYEKL in the germline V gene. The CDR3 here is CASSQELVGQFKNQPQHF. The CDR3 region has the DNA TGCGCCAGCAGCCAAGAGTTGGTGGGACAGTTCAAAAATCAGCCCCAGCATTTT.

The chain employs TRBV6-1 and TRBJ1-2; D is unresolved. The CDR3 runs 13 residues. V was clipped by 4 bases and J by 2 bases, with 8 bases between them. Germline CDR1 MNHNS, CDR2 SASEGT. The CDR3 sequence: CASSGKGNYGYTF. CDR3 sequence (DNA): TGTGCCAGCAGTGGGAAAGGGAACTATGGCTACACCTTC.

The chain recombines TRBV27 with TRBJ1-1; a weak D match, TRBD1 (6 bases). The CDR3 runs to 15 residues. In germline, CDR1 is MNHEY, CDR2 SMNVEV (reference sequence). Trimming cost V 4 bases and J 2 bases, with 14 bases left between them. CDR3 sequence reads: CASSSGTSFNTEAFF. The CDR3, as DNA: TGTGCCAGCAGTTCGGGGACAAGCTTTAACACTGAAGCTTTCTTT.

This clonotype was found many times. The chain links TRBV6-1 to TRBJ2-7, with 7 bases fitting TRBD2. Trimming at V came to 6 bases and at J to 3 bases, leaving 8 bases not matched to a gene. CDR3 length equals 14 residues. Germline V gives CDR1 MNHNS, CDR2 SASEGT. CDR3 residues: CASRVGTGGYEQYF. The CDR3 DNA follows: TGTGCCAGCAGGGTCGGGACGGGGGGCTACGAGCAGTACTTC.